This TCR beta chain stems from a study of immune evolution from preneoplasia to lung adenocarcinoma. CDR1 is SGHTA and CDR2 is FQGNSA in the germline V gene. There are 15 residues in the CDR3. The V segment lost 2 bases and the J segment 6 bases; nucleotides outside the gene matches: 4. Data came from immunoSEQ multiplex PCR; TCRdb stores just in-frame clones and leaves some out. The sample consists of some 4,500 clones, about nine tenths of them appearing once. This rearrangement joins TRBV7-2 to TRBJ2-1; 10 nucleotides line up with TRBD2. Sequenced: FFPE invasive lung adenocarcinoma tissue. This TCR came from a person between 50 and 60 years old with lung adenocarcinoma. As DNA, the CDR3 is TGTGCCAGCAGCTTATACGGGACTAGCGCCAATGAGCAGTTCTTC. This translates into CASSLYGTSANEQFF. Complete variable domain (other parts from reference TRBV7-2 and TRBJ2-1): GAGVSQSPSNKVTEKGKDVELRCDPISGHTALYWYRQSLGQGLEFLIYFQGNSAPDKSGLPSDRFSAERTGGSVSTLTIQRTQQEDSAVYLCASSLYGTSANEQFFGPGTRLTVL.